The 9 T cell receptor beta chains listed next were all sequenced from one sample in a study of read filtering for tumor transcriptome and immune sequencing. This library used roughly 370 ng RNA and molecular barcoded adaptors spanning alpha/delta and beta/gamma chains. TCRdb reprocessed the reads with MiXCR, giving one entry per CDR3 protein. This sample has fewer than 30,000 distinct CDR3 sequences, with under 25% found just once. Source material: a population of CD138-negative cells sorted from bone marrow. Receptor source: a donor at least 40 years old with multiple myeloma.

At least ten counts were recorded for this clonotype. DNA for the CDR3: TGCGCCAGCAGCTTGGCCACAGGGGGCGGAACAGATACGCAGTATTTT. Protein product: CASSLATGGGTDTQYF. The genes are TRBV5-1 and TRBJ2-3, with 9 bases matching TRBD1. The CDR3 covers 16 residues. The V gene's germline CDR1 is SGHRS and CDR2 YFSETQ. The V and J ends lost 0 bases and 3 bases, in that order; junction bases with no gene match: 5.

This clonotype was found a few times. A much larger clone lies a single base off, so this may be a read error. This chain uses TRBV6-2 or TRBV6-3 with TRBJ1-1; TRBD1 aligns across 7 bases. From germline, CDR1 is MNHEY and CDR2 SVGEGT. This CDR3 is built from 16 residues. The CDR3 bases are TGTGCCAGCAGTTGGGACAGCCAAGGATGGAACACTGAAGCTTCCTTT. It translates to CASSWDSQGWNTEASF.

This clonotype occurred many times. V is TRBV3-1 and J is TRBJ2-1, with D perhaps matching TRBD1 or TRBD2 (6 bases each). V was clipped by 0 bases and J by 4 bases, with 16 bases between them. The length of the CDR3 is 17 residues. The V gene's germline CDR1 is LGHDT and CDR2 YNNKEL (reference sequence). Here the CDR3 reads CASSQEAVGGGYNEQFF. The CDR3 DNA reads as TGTGCCAGCAGCCAAGAGGCTGTGGGGGGCGGATACAATGAGCAGTTCTTC.

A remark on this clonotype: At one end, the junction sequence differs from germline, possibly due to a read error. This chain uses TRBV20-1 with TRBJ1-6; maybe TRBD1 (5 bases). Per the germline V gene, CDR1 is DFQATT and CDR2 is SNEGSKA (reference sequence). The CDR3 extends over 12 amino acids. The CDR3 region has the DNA TGCAGCGCTAGGCCCAGGGAGCTTCAAGCTCTCTTT. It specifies CSARPRELQALF.

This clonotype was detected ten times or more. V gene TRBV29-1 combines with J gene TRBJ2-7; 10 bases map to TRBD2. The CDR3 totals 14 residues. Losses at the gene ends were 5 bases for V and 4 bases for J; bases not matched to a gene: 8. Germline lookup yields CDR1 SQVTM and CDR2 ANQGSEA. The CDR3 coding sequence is TGCAGCGTTAAAACTAGCGGGGATGGGTACGAGCAGTACTTC. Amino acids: CSVKTSGDGYEQYF.

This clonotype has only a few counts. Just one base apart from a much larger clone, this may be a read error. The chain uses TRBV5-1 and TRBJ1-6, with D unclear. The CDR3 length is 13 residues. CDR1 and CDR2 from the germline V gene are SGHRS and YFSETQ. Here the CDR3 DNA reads TGCGCCAGCAGGCCCGAGGCTAATTCACCCCTCCCCTTT. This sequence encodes CASRPEANSPLPF.

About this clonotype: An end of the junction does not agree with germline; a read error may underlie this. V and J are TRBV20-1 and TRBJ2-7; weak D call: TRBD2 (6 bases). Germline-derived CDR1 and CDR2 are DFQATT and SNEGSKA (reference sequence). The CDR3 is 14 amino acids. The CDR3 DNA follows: TGCCGTGCCCCGAAGCGGCGGGGCACCTACGAGCAGTACTTC. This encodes CRAPKRRGTYEQYF.

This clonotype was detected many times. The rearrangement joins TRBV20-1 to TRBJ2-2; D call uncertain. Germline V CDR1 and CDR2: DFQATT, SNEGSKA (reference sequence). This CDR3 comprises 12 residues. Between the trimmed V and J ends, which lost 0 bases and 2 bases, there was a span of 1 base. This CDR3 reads CSARDNTGELFF. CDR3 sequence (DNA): TGCAGTGCTAGAGATAACACCGGGGAGCTGTTTTTT.

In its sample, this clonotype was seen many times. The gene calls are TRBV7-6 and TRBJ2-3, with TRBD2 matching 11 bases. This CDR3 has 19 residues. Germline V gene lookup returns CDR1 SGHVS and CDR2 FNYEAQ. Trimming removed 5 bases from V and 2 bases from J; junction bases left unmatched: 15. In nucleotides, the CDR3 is TGTGCCAGCAGCCGGCCCCTCACTAGCGGGGGACTCCTCACAGATACGCAGTATTTT. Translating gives CASSRPLTSGGLLTDTQYF.